The clone carrying this T cell receptor (beta chain) appeared a few times. The antigen remains unidentified. Template switching with 5'RACE generated the TCR cDNA and added a universal primer site and UMIs. TCRdb passed the 5' RACE reads through MiXCR, listing each CDR3 protein once. Of 250,000 or so distinct CDR3 sequences listed, about 7% were seen once; the top ten hold 0.85%. CDR1 and CDR2 from the germline V gene are SGHRS and YFSETQ. This CDR3 is built from 14 residues. The ends were cut back, 4 bases at V and 4 bases at J, with 14 bases in the middle. This entry belongs to a study of T cells after yellow fever vaccination. Regarding the study as a whole: Most clones from primary vaccination were detected again post-booster (about 96% CD4, more than 85% CD8). FACS-sorted repertoires could harbor abundant contaminating bulk-population clonotypes.

This clonotype was obtained from a man in his thirties or forties who received the YFV17D yellow fever vaccine. This specimen consisted of CD4+ T cells sorted from PBMCs, obtained 15 days after the yellow fever booster vaccination. This chain uses TRBV5-1 with TRBJ2-5; the D gene could be TRBD1 or TRBD2 (7 bases each). In DNA, the CDR3 is TGCGCCAGCAGCGGCACAGGGGAGGGAGAGACCCAGTACTTC. It specifies CASSGTGEGETQYF.